This TCR beta chain was captured by sequencing in a study of beta chain features in type 1 diabetes. Every isolated RNA sample was fully reverse transcribed, so sequencing captured expressed TCRB transcripts. Libraries were prepared by immunoSEQ multiplex PCR; TCRdb keeps only in-frame clonotypes and omits some of them. The table lists 300,000 to 350,000 clones, approximately 12% of them singletons. The study, taken as a whole, reports: Moderate yet significant TCRB CDR3 shortening was seen in Type 1 diabetes patients in all four CD4+ subsets. Sequencing of cDNA might inflate the share of cells that strongly express TCR.

The CDR3 is made up of 13 amino acids. The germline gives CDR1 GTSNPN, CDR2 SVGIG (reference sequence). V trimming: 3 bases; J trimming: 10 bases; junction bases outside the gene matches: 9. This clone was counted between two and nine times. The antigen is not known. Sequencing used naive CD4+ T cells from blood. This receptor was taken from a woman younger than 30 with type 1 diabetes. V gene TRBV30 combines with J gene TRBJ2-7; 10 bases agree with TRBD2. CDR3 protein: CAWRSASGSLQYV. In nucleotides, the CDR3 is TGTGCCTGGAGGAGCGCTAGCGGGAGTCTTCAGTACGTC.